A single T cell receptor (beta chain) is shown here with its context. Its antigen remains unidentified. One end of the junction is discordant with germline, which a read error may explain. The data were taken from a study of cytomegalovirus exposure and HLA in healthy donors. Findings of the study overall: In a later analysis, DRB1 alleles had the most associated TCRs; HLA-C alleles the fewest. Many donors shared some public TCRs, even though most TCR sequences were rare.

The PCR used 60 Vbeta and 13 Jbeta primers. This table comes from immunoSEQ multiplex PCR, and its TCRdb copy is limited to in-frame clones, with some not included. This sample has around 220,000 clones, with 83% found just once. This CDR3 spans 16 amino acids. Germline CDR1 is MDHEN and CDR2 is SYDVKM. The receptor was isolated from a girl aged 5-17 years in good health and CMV-seronegative. The chain recombines TRBV28 with TRBJ2-1; 7 nucleotides agree with TRBD2. Sequencing used PBMCs. This chain's CDR3 is CASSSTTSASFNEQFF. In DNA form, the CDR3 reads TGTGCCAGCAGTTCAACAACTAGCGCCTCCTTCAATGAGCAGTTCTTC.